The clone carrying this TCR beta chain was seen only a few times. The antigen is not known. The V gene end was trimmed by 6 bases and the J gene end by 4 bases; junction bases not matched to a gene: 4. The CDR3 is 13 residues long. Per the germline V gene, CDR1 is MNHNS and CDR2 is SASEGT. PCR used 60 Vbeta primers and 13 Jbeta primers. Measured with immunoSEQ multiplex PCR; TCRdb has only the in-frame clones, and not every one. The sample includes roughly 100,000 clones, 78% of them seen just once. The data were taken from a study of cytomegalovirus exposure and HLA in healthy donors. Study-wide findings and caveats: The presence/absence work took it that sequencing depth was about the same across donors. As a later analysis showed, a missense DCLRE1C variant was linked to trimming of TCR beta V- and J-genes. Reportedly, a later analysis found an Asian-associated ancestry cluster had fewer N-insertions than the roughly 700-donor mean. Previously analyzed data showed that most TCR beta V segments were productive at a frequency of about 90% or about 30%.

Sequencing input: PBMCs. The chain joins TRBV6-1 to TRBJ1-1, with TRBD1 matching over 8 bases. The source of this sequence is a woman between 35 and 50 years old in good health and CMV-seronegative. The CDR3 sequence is CASRSTGGTEAFF. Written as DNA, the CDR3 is TGTGCCAGCAGGAGTACAGGGGGCACTGAAGCTTTCTTT.